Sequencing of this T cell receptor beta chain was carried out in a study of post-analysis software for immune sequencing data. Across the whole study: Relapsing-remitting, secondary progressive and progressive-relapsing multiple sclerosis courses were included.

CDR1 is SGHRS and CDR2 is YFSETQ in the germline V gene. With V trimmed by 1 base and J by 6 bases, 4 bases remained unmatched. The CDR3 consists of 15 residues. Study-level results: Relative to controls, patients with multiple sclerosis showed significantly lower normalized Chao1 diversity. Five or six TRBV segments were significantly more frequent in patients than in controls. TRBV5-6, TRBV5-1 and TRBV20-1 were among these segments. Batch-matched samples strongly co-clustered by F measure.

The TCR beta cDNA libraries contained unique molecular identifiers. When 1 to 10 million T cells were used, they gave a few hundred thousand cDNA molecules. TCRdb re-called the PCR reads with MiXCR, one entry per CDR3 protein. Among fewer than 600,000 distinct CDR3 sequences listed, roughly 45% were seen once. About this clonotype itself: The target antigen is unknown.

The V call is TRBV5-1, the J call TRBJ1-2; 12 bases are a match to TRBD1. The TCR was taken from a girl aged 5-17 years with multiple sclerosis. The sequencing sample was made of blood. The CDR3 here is CASSLRGQGAHGYTF. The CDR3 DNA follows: TGCGCCAGCAGCTTGCGGGGACAGGGGGCACATGGCTACACCTTC.